One sample yielded the 16 T cell receptor beta chains listed below, sequenced in a study of regulatory T cells in long-lasting Graves disease. Construction of TCR beta libraries relied on iRepertoire HTBI primers and on Arm-PCR targeting CDR3 regions. One entry per CDR3 protein results from TCRdb running MiXCR on the multiplex PCR reads. The table records hundreds of thousands of distinct CDR3 sequences, roughly 16% of them present only once. Time point reported: newly diagnosed GD, antithyroid drugs for less than 3 months. From PBMCs, RNA was extracted and then used to make the TCR library. The data were also submitted as part of a second study, on T cells in Graves' hyperthyroidism and ophthalmopathy.

Sequences were derived from peripheral blood mononuclear cells (PBMCs), sampled at new diagnosis, from a patient treated with antithyroid drugs. The receptors derive from a woman in her 30s with Graves disease.

This clonotype showed up many times. The chain employs TRBV3-1 and TRBJ2-3; 8 nucleotides align to TRBD2. The CDR3 has 14 residues. Per germline, CDR1 LGHDT and CDR2 YNNKEL (reference sequence). Trimming took 6 bases from V and 3 from J; bases not matched to a gene: 5. The CDR3 region is CASSRSGSTDTQYF. The CDR3 DNA reads as TGTGCCAGCAGTCGGAGCGGGAGTACAGATACGCAGTATTTT.

The table lists this clonotype with a few counts. The chain links TRBV3-1 to TRBJ1-4; a weak D match, TRBD1 (6 bases). Trimming removed 4 bases from V and 6 bases from J, with 15 bases in between. Germline CDR1 and CDR2: LGHDT and YNNKEL (reference sequence). This CDR3 has 15 residues. The CDR3 DNA reads TGTGCCAGCAGCCGAGAACAGGGTCGGTATGAAAAACTGTTTTTT. Its protein product is CASSREQGRYEKLFF. Full variable domain (remainder filled in from reference TRBV3-1 and TRBJ1-4): DTAVSQTPKYLVTQMGNDKSIKCEQNLGHDTMYWYKQDSKKFLKIMFSYNNKELIINETVPNRFSPKSPDKAHLNLHINSLELGDSAVYFCASSREQGRYEKLFFGSGTQLSVL.

The chain joins TRBV4-1 to TRBJ1-2; no definite D call. V was trimmed by 1 base and J by 8 bases, leaving 20 bases between them. The CDR3 length is 16 residues. CDR1 is MGHRA, CDR2 YSYEKL, per germline. CDR3 protein: CASSQVVLRRVAGYTF. The CDR3 bases are TGCGCCAGCAGCCAAGTAGTCCTTCGTAGGGTGGCGGGCTACACCTTC.

This clonotype was seen repeatedly, ten times or more. The chain combines TRBV7-6 with TRBJ2-1, with no clear D. Between the trimmed V and J ends, which lost 6 bases and 2 bases, there was a span of 5 bases. The CDR3 covers 12 residues. Per germline, CDR1 SGHVS and CDR2 FNYEAQ. For the CDR3, the DNA is TGTGCCAGCAGTCCAGCCTACAATGAGCAGTTCTTC. Its protein product is CASSPAYNEQFF.

This clonotype was seen repeatedly, ten times or more. The chain combines TRBV19 with TRBJ1-5, with 7 bases fitting TRBD1. Looked up from germline, CDR1 is LNHDA and CDR2 is SQIVND (reference sequence). V trimming: 8 bases; J trimming: 2 bases; junction bases outside the gene matches: 6. This CDR3 contains 14 residues. The CDR3: CASSRQGGNQPQHF. In DNA form, the CDR3 reads TGTGCCAGTTCCCGACAGGGTGGCAATCAGCCCCAGCATTTT.

This clonotype was detected ten times or more. The V and J genes are TRBV12-3 or TRBV12-4 and TRBJ2-4; TRBD1 or TRBD2 may be the D gene (5 bases each). The V end lost 1 base, the J end lost 13 bases, and 8 bases lay between the germline ends. CDR3 length: 11 amino acids. The CDR3: CASSLGGFQYF. CDR3 nucleotide sequence: TGTGCCAGCAGTTTAGGGGGGTTCCAGTACTTC.

In its sample, this clonotype was seen many times. The chain employs TRBV20-1 and TRBJ2-7; 11 nucleotides align to TRBD2. Germline loops: CDR1 DFQATT, CDR2 SNEGSKA (reference sequence). V dropped 6 bases and J dropped 2; count of bases not matched to a gene: 9. The CDR3 length is 15 residues. This CDR3 is CSAGDSGRATYEQYF. As DNA, the CDR3 is TGCAGTGCGGGAGATAGCGGGAGGGCGACCTACGAGCAGTACTTC.

V gene TRBV20-1 combines with J gene TRBJ2-3, with D perhaps TRBD2 (6 bases). The V gene lost 7 bases and the J gene lost 1 base, with 12 bases spanning the gap. CDR1 and CDR2 from the germline V gene are DFQATT and SNEGSKA (reference sequence). The CDR3 covers 13 residues. The CDR3 loop reads CSGPREGTDTQYF. For the CDR3, the DNA is TGCAGTGGCCCGCGGGAAGGCACAGATACGCAGTATTTT.

This clonotype appeared a few times. The junction shows a germline mismatch at one end, possibly a read error. The chain employs TRBV28 and TRBJ2-3; TRBD2 agrees at 8 bases. The CDR3 spans 16 residues. Germline-derived CDR1 and CDR2 are MDHEN and SYDVKM. As DNA, the CDR3 is TGTGCCAGCAGTTTATTAACAACTAGCGGCACAAATACGCAGTATTTT. Amino acid sequence: CASSLLTTSGTNTQYF.

The J gene is TRBJ2-3, the V gene TRBV11-2, with D perhaps matching TRBD2 (6 bases). Germline loops: CDR1 SGHAT, CDR2 FQNNGV. Trimming removed 5 bases from V and 3 bases from J, with 15 bases in between. The CDR3 loop spans 15 amino acids. The CDR3, as DNA: TGTGCCAGCAGCCAATATGAGCGGGCGACAGATACGCAGTATTTT. Translating it yields CASSQYERATDTQYF.

This clonotype was detected a few times. The CDR3 nucleotides are TGTGCCAGCAGTGTGGTTTCTTATGGCTACACCTTC. Its protein is CASSVVSYGYTF. V usage is TRBV6-2 or TRBV6-3 and J usage is TRBJ1-2; D remains unclear. Trimming shortened V by 5 bases and J by 5 bases, and 9 bases separated the two germline ends. CDR1 is MNHEY, CDR2 SVGEGT, per germline. The CDR3 contains 12 residues.

This CDR3 reads CASSLWGQGGSPLHF. The CDR3 coding sequence is TGTGCCAGCAGCTTATGGGGACAGGGAGGATCACCCCTCCACTTT. The chain uses TRBV7-2 and TRBJ1-6, with 9 bases matching TRBD1. CDR3 length: 15 residues. Germline loops: CDR1 SGHTA, CDR2 FQGNSA. V gave up 2 bases and J gave up 10 bases; unmatched junction bases: 6. The full variable domain, its missing parts supplied by reference TRBV7-2 and TRBJ1-6, is GAGVSQSPSNKVTEKGKDVELRCDPISGHTALYWYRQSLGQGLEFLIYFQGNSAPDKSGLPSDRFSAERTGGSVSTLTIQRTQQEDSAVYLCASSLWGQGGSPLHFGNGTRLTVT.

The sample holds many counts of this clonotype. The chain has TRBV27 and TRBJ2-3; D is possibly TRBD2 (7 bases). CDR3 length: 15 residues. Germline CDR1 reads MNHEY; CDR2 reads SMNVEV (reference sequence). The V and J ends lost 2 bases and 1 base respectively, with 10 bases between them. The CDR3 here is CASSLRRGRTDTQYF. DNA of the CDR3: TGTGCCAGCAGTTTAAGGCGGGGGCGCACAGATACGCAGTATTTT.

The table lists this clonotype with many counts. The J gene is TRBJ1-5, the V gene TRBV7-2, with 9 nucleotides matching TRBD1. The CDR3 sequence is 14 residues long. The germline CDR1 and CDR2 sequences are SGHTA and FQGNSA. The V segment lost 3 bases and the J segment 7 bases; nucleotides outside the gene matches: 4. The CDR3 DNA sequence: TGTGCCAGCAGCTTCGGACAGGGGAAGCAGCCCCAGCATTTT. Translating gives CASSFGQGKQPQHF.

The chain carries TRBV5-1 and TRBJ1-1; D gene uncertain. Germline-derived CDR1 and CDR2 are SGHRS and YFSETQ. The V end lost 1 base, the J end lost 7 bases, and 11 bases lay between the germline ends. The CDR3 has 13 amino acids. CDR3: CASSLSFGHEAFF. DNA for the CDR3: TGCGCCAGCAGCTTGTCCTTCGGTCATGAAGCTTTCTTT.

This clonotype was picked up many times. The chain combines TRBV5-1 with TRBJ1-1, with D unresolved. Trimming took off 5 bases at V and 1 base at J, with 12 bases between the two ends. The CDR3 runs 14 residues. CDR1 SGHRS and CDR2 YFSETQ come from the germline V gene. CDR3: CASRRWVGNTEAFF. The CDR3 DNA is TGCGCCAGCAGAAGGTGGGTGGGGAACACTGAAGCTTTCTTT.